The 22 T cell receptor beta chains below all came from one sample that was sequenced in a study of T cells after posttransplantation cyclophosphamide. Repertoires were generated with immunoSEQ multiplex PCR, while TCRdb's copy carries only in-frame clones and drops some. The sample contains approximately 35,000 clones, none of them singletons. The sequenced sample consisted of PBMCs. These receptors all stem from a woman in her twenties or thirties in good health and a related stem cell transplant donor.

This clone came up many times. The chain has TRBV5-4 and TRBJ2-1, with D hard to call. V lost 0 bases and J 7 bases, leaving 5 bases between the germline ends. In germline, CDR1 is SGHNT, CDR2 YYREEE (reference sequence). CDR3 length: 12 residues. For the CDR3, the DNA is TGTGCCAGCAGCTTGGCGCGAAATGAGCAGTTCTTC. Translated: CASSLARNEQFF.

This clone was detected ten times or more. The V and J genes are TRBV19 and TRBJ1-1, with a tentative D call TRBD1 (5 bases). Trimming shortened V by 6 bases and J by 4 bases, and 12 bases separated the two germline ends. Germline CDR1 and CDR2: LNHDA and SQIVND (reference sequence). The CDR3 sequence is 13 residues long. CDR3 sequence reads: CASRMNGGTEAFF. The DNA for the CDR3 is TGTGCCAGTAGGATGAACGGGGGCACTGAAGCTTTCTTT.

This clone came up many times. This chain uses TRBV6-1 with TRBJ2-7, with 9 bases that match TRBD1. The ends lost 6 bases at V and 5 bases at J; junction bases unmatched: 11. Germline CDR1 and CDR2: MNHNS and SASEGT. The length of the CDR3 is 15 residues. CDR3 sequence: CASRAGTGNQHEQYF. DNA for the CDR3: TGTGCCAGCAGGGCCGGGACAGGGAATCAACACGAGCAGTACTTC.

This clone was counted ten times or more. V and J are TRBV2 and TRBJ2-2; no firm D call. V was trimmed by 3 bases and J by 2 bases, leaving 7 bases between them. There are 14 residues in the CDR3. The germline CDR1 and CDR2 sequences are SNHLY and FYNNEI. For the CDR3, the DNA is TGTGCCAGCAGTGAGGCCCTCAACACCGGGGAGCTGTTTTTT. It codes for CASSEALNTGELFF.

This clone was recorded at least ten times. J is TRBJ1-3 and V is TRBV6-5; no clear D gene. Per germline, CDR1 MNHEY and CDR2 SVGAGI. The V gene lost 0 bases and the J gene lost 1 base, with 4 bases spanning the gap. This CDR3 has 14 amino acids. In DNA form, the CDR3 reads TGTGCCAGCAGTTACTCAGGGTCTGGAAACACCATATATTTT. It yields the protein CASSYSGSGNTIYF.

The rearrangement joins TRBV29-1 to TRBJ2-5; 10 bases agree with TRBD2. After removal of 4 bases from V and 4 bases from J, the junction contained 3 bases not matched to a gene. The CDR3 is 13 amino acids. Germline loops: CDR1 SQVTM, CDR2 ANQGSEA. For the CDR3, the DNA is TGCAGCGTTGGGCCTAGCGGGGGAGAGACCCAGTACTTC. This codes for CSVGPSGGETQYF.

In this sample, this clone turned up many times. The chain links TRBV12-3 or TRBV12-4 to TRBJ2-3; 10 bases are shared with TRBD1. Germline trimming cut 1 base from V and 8 bases from J; bases unmatched to any gene: 0. This CDR3 is built from 13 residues. The CDR3 here is CASSLGTGGTQYF. Written as DNA, the CDR3 is TGTGCCAGCAGTTTAGGGACAGGGGGTACGCAGTATTTT.

The sample holds many counts of this clone. DNA of the CDR3: TGTGCCAGCAGCCCCAACCCCCGGGACAGGGTATCTGGGGCCAACGTCCTGACTTTC. Its protein is CASSPNPRDRVSGANVLTF. The genes are TRBV5-4 and TRBJ2-6; 9 bases are a match to TRBD1. The germline V gene encodes CDR1 SGHNT and CDR2 YYREEE (reference sequence). This CDR3 is 19 amino acids long. The trim removed 4 bases at V and 1 base at J, leaving 12 bases unmatched.

The sample holds many counts of this clone. The V and J genes are TRBV6-2 or TRBV6-3 and TRBJ2-1, with 16 nucleotides matching TRBD2. Per the germline V gene, CDR1 is MNHEY and CDR2 is SVGEGT. The J segment lost 4 bases and the V segment lost 7 bases, leaving 10 bases of the junction unmatched. The length of the CDR3 is 18 residues. The CDR3 DNA sequence: TGTGCCAGCAAACGACCGGGACTAGCGGGGGGGTCGTACAATGAGCAGTTCTTC. Protein sequence: CASKRPGLAGGSYNEQFF.

This clone was seen a few times. The chain recombines TRBV30 with TRBJ1-1; D not resolved. The CDR3 runs 14 residues. Per the germline V gene, CDR1 is GTSNPN and CDR2 is SVGIG (reference sequence). Trimming cost V 5 bases and J 5 bases, with 18 bases left between them. CDR3 residues: CAWEGRPSYTEAFF. The DNA of the CDR3 is TGTGCCTGGGAGGGCCGGCCGAGTTATACTGAAGCTTTCTTT.

This clone showed up many times. This chain links TRBV12-3 or TRBV12-4 with TRBJ1-3; no clear D. V was pared by 3 bases and J by 2 bases, with 17 bases between. The CDR3 is 17 amino acids. The CDR3 DNA follows: TGTGCCAGCAGTTTCTATCTGGCGGTCGAGACTGGAAACACCATATATTTT. It specifies CASSFYLAVETGNTIYF.

This clone was observed a few times. This chain links TRBV29-1 with TRBJ2-5; D may be TRBD2 (5 bases). The length of the CDR3 is 14 residues. Deletions cut 6 bases from V and 1 base from J, with 15 bases between. Germline lookup yields CDR1 SQVTM and CDR2 ANQGSEA. CDR3 amino acids: CSVGRRLSQETQYF. DNA of the CDR3: TGCAGCGTCGGACGCCGACTATCCCAAGAGACCCAGTACTTC. Full variable domain (remainder filled in from reference TRBV29-1 and TRBJ2-5): SAVISQKPSRDICQRGTSLTIQCQVDSQVTMMFWYRQQPGQSLTLIATANQGSEATYESGFVIDKFPISRPNLTFSTLTVSNMSPEDSSIYLCSVGRRLSQETQYFGPGTRLLVL.

This clone has a count of ten or more. The chain has TRBV25-1 and TRBJ2-7; 8 bases agree with TRBD1. Germline V lookup: CDR1 MGHDK, CDR2 SYGVNS. This CDR3 has 15 residues. Germline trimming cut 4 bases from V and 1 base from J; bases unmatched to any gene: 6. CDR3 protein: CASSGSNRGSYEQYF. DNA for the CDR3: TGTGCCAGCAGTGGAAGTAACAGGGGGTCCTACGAGCAGTACTTC.

This clone was detected many times. The chain carries TRBV7-2 and TRBJ1-1, with D possibly being TRBD1 (6 bases). V was trimmed by 2 bases and J by 1 base, leaving 8 bases between them. CDR3 length equals 14 residues. Germline CDR1 SGHTA, CDR2 FQGNSA. The CDR3 bases are TGTGCCAGCAGCTTACTGGGACAGAACACTGAAGCTTTCTTT. Translation gives CASSLLGQNTEAFF.

This clone has ten or more counts. The V gene is TRBV6-4, the J gene TRBJ1-2, with 8 bases aligning to TRBD1. Trimming cost V 4 bases and J 2 bases; bases outside gene matches: 3. The CDR3 loop spans 14 amino acids. Looked up from germline, CDR1 is MRHNA and CDR2 is SNTAGT. The CDR3 coding sequence is TGTGCCAGCAGTGTAGACAGGGGAAACTATGGCTACACCTTC. This translates into CASSVDRGNYGYTF.

This clone was counted at least ten times. This chain joins TRBV5-4 and TRBJ2-5, with D perhaps matching TRBD1 (5 bases). This CDR3 comprises 13 residues. Germline V CDR1 and CDR2: SGHNT, YYREEE (reference sequence). V was clipped by 1 base and J by 4 bases, with 8 bases between them. CDR3: CASSLPGRETQYF. CDR3 bases: TGTGCCAGCAGCTTGCCAGGGCGAGAGACCCAGTACTTC.

This clone showed up many times. The chain links TRBV6-2 or TRBV6-3 to TRBJ2-5; 15 nucleotides align to TRBD2. V was pared by 4 bases and J by 5 bases, with 2 bases of the junction left unmatched. Per germline, CDR1 MNHEY and CDR2 SVGEGT. CDR3 length: 15 residues. DNA for the CDR3: TGTGCCAGCAGTTGGACTAGCGGGGGGGCCGAGACCCAGTACTTC. This gives the protein CASSWTSGGAETQYF.

In this sample, this clone turned up many times. The chain uses TRBV7-9 and TRBJ1-1, with a tentative D call TRBD1 (6 bases). With 0 bases removed from V and 0 bases from J, the gap between germline ends came to 8 bases. The CDR3 length is 15 residues. Germline V gives CDR1 SEHNR, CDR2 FQNEAQ (reference sequence). This CDR3 is CASSLAGHLNTEAFF. DNA for the CDR3: TGTGCCAGCAGCTTAGCGGGACATCTGAACACTGAAGCTTTCTTT.

This clone was counted between two and nine times. The chain joins TRBV12-5 to TRBJ2-5, with a possible D match to TRBD2 (6 bases). CDR1 and CDR2 from the germline V gene are LGHNT and FRNRAP. The CDR3 loop spans 13 amino acids. Deletions cut 6 bases from V and 4 bases from J, with 12 bases between. The CDR3 is CASGPGGRETQYF. CDR3 bases: TGTGCTAGTGGCCCAGGAGGGCGAGAGACCCAGTACTTC. Full variable domain (outside the CDR3, taken from reference TRBV12-5 and TRBJ2-5): DARVTQTPRHKVTEMGQEVTMRCQPILGHNTVFWYRQTMMQGLELLAYFRNRAPLDDSGMPKDRFSAEMPDATLATLKIQPSEPRDSAVYFCASGPGGRETQYFGPGTRLLVL.

The table lists this clone with many counts. The genes are TRBV7-9 and TRBJ1-2, with TRBD1 matching 8 bases. From germline, CDR1 is SEHNR and CDR2 FQNEAQ (reference sequence). The CDR3 is made up of 14 amino acids. V trimming: 1 base; J trimming: 6 bases; junction bases outside the gene matches: 4. The CDR3 DNA reads TGTGCCAGCAGCTTAGGGCAGGGGGCGAATGGCTACACCTTC. Its protein is CASSLGQGANGYTF. Full variable domain (remainder filled in from reference TRBV7-9 and TRBJ1-2): DTGVSQNPRHKITKRGQNVTFRCDPISEHNRLYWYRQTLGQGPEFLTYFQNEAQLEKSRLLSDRFSAERPKGSFSTLEIQRTEQGDSAMYLCASSLGQGANGYTFGSGTRLTVV.

This clone was counted between two and nine times. The J gene is TRBJ1-5, the V gene TRBV9, with 7 positions matching TRBD1. The V gene end was trimmed by 0 bases and the J gene end by 2 bases; junction bases not matched to a gene: 2. This CDR3 spans 15 amino acids. The germline V gene encodes CDR1 SGDLS and CDR2 YYNGEE. Here the CDR3 reads CASSVGQGGNQPQHF. CDR3 in DNA: TGTGCCAGCAGCGTAGGACAGGGTGGCAATCAGCCCCAGCATTTT.

This clone showed up many times. The rearrangement uses TRBV29-1 and TRBJ1-1, with a weak D call TRBD1 (5 bases). The V and J ends lost 5 bases and 1 base respectively, with 14 bases between them. Germline loops: CDR1 SQVTM, CDR2 ANQGSEA. The CDR3 runs 14 residues. Here the CDR3 reads CSVNPLDRNTEAFF. For the CDR3, the DNA is TGCAGCGTTAACCCACTTGACAGGAACACTGAAGCTTTCTTT.